Below, 17 T cell receptor beta chains from the same sample are listed, as sequenced in a study of blood T cell repertoires in COVID-19. Measured with immunoSEQ multiplex PCR; TCRdb has only the in-frame clones, and not every one. The sample lists roughly 390,000 clones, about 85% occurring once. The sequenced sample was peripheral blood. The origin of the receptors is a woman aged 18-29 years with acute or convalescent COVID-19.

This rearrangement joins TRBV5-4 to TRBJ2-6, with D unresolved. CDR1 is SGHNT and CDR2 is YYREEE in the germline V gene (reference sequence). The germline V and J ends were trimmed by 4 bases and 5 bases, with 7 bases remaining between them. This CDR3 is built from 13 residues. CDR3 sequence (DNA): TGTGCCAGCAGCCAGACACGGGCCAACGTCCTGACTTTC. Encoded protein: CASSQTRANVLTF.

This chain joins TRBV6-5 and TRBJ2-3, with 9 bases aligning to TRBD1. With V trimmed by 5 bases and J by 3 bases, 3 bases remained unmatched. Looked up from germline, CDR1 is MNHEY and CDR2 is SVGAGI. This CDR3 has 14 amino acids. CDR3 sequence (DNA): TGTGCCAGCAGTAGGGACAGGGAAACAGATACGCAGTATTTT. Its translation: CASSRDRETDTQYF.

The chain carries TRBV11-2 and TRBJ2-7; the match to TRBD1 covers 7 bases. V dropped 5 bases and J dropped 4; count of bases not matched to a gene: 8. The CDR3 spans 14 residues. The V gene's germline CDR1 is SGHAT and CDR2 FQNNGV. CDR3 sequence reads: CASSSRQGEYEQYF. In DNA form, the CDR3 reads TGTGCCAGCAGCAGCCGACAGGGAGAATACGAGCAGTACTTC.

This chain connects TRBV9 to TRBJ1-2; 7 nucleotides line up with TRBD1. V shed 1 base and J 0 bases; nucleotides not matched to a gene: 9. The germline gives CDR1 SGDLS, CDR2 YYNGEE. The CDR3 sequence is 17 residues long. In nucleotides, the CDR3 is TGTGCCAGCAGCGTACGCGGGACAGCTCACTCTAACTATGGCTACACCTTC. Protein: CASSVRGTAHSNYGYTF.

This rearrangement joins TRBV11-2 to TRBJ2-7, with 8 bases identical to TRBD1. In germline, CDR1 is SGHAT, CDR2 FQNNGV. The CDR3 extends over 16 amino acids. V was clipped by 4 bases and J by 4 bases; unmatched bases: 12. The CDR3 here is CASSYPPGQGGYEQYF. In nucleotides, the CDR3 is TGTGCCAGCAGCTACCCCCCCGGACAGGGAGGATACGAGCAGTACTTC.

This chain uses TRBV5-1 with TRBJ1-5, with a possible D match to TRBD1 (6 bases). CDR3 length equals 16 residues. V was clipped by 0 bases and J by 5 bases, with 15 bases between them. Germline CDR1 SGHRS, CDR2 YFSETQ. The CDR3 DNA sequence: TGCGCCAGCAGCTTGGCCGGACAGAATTCGTATCAGCCCCAGCATTTT. Translating gives CASSLAGQNSYQPQHF.

The chain has TRBV9 and TRBJ2-7; TRBD1 aligns across 11 bases. With V trimmed by 4 bases and J by 4 bases, 4 bases remained unmatched. Looked up from germline, CDR1 is SGDLS and CDR2 is YYNGEE. This CDR3 contains 14 residues. The CDR3 loop is CASSRTGGFYEQYF. As DNA, the CDR3 is TGTGCCAGCAGCCGGACAGGGGGCTTTTACGAGCAGTACTTC. Variable domain in full (rest from reference TRBV9 and TRBJ2-7): DSGVTQTPKHLITATGQRVTLRCSPRSGDLSVYWYQQSLDQGLQFLIQYYNGEERAKGNILERFSAQQFPDLHSELNLSSLELGDSALYFCASSRTGGFYEQYFGPGTRLTVT.

The chain's CDR3 is CASSERDRGFPSSTDTQYF. Written as DNA, the CDR3 is TGTGCCAGCAGTGAGCGGGACAGGGGGTTCCCTTCTAGCACAGATACGCAGTATTTT. The V gene is TRBV6-1, the J gene TRBJ2-3; TRBD1 agrees at 11 bases. J gave up 0 bases and V 3 bases, and 11 bases lay outside the gene matches. CDR3 length equals 19 residues. In germline, CDR1 is MNHNS, CDR2 SASEGT.

The rearrangement links TRBV30 to TRBJ1-5; TRBD1 is a possible D gene (6 bases). V was cut by 5 bases and J by 7 bases, with 15 bases left in between. The CDR3 is 13 residues long. Germline V gives CDR1 GTSNPN, CDR2 SVGIG (reference sequence). CDR3 in DNA: TGTGCCTGGGCGGCGGGGGCAGGGCAGCCCCAGCATTTT. Translating it yields CAWAAGAGQPQHF. The full variable domain, with the rest looked up from reference TRBV30 and TRBJ1-5, is SQTIHQWPATLVQPVGSPLSLECTVEGTSNPNLYWYRQAAGRGLQLLFYSVGIGQISSEVPQNLSASRPQDRQFILSSKKLLLSDSGFYLCAWAAGAGQPQHFGDGTRLSIL.

V and J are TRBV5-1 and TRBJ2-2; 11 bases are shared with TRBD2. The CDR3 runs to 18 residues. The germline gives CDR1 SGHRS, CDR2 YFSETQ. V was pared by 3 bases and J by 3 bases, with 10 bases of the junction left unmatched. Here the CDR3 DNA reads TGCGCCAGCAGCTCGAGACCGGGACTAGCGGACTACACCGGGGAGCTGTTTTTT. Translated: CASSSRPGLADYTGELFF. Full variable domain (rest looked up from reference TRBV5-1 and TRBJ2-2): KAGVTQTPRYLIKTRGQQVTLSCSPISGHRSVSWYQQTPGQGLQFLFEYFSETQRNKGNFPGRFSGRQFSNSRSEMNVSTLELGDSALYLCASSSRPGLADYTGELFFGEGSRLTVL.

This chain uses TRBV27 with TRBJ1-2, with D possibly TRBD1 on 5 matching bases. The CDR3 consists of 15 residues. The germline V and J ends were trimmed by 0 bases and 7 bases, with 15 bases remaining between them. Per the germline V gene, CDR1 is MNHEY and CDR2 is SMNVEV (reference sequence). The DNA of the CDR3 is TGTGCCAGCAGTTTATCCTACCCAGGGTCTGGTGGCTACACCTTC. Protein product: CASSLSYPGSGGYTF.

The chain is built from TRBV6-4 and TRBJ1-1; TRBD1 is a possible D gene (5 bases). Germline V gene data show CDR1 as MRHNA and CDR2 as SNTAGT. The CDR3 length is 15 residues. V lost 6 bases, J lost 0 bases, and 14 bases lay in between. In DNA form, the CDR3 reads TGTGCCAGCAGACTCTCCGACAGCATGAACACTGAAGCTTTCTTT. Protein sequence: CASRLSDSMNTEAFF.

The rearrangement joins TRBV7-9 to TRBJ2-3, with 8 bases matching TRBD2. This CDR3 has 14 residues. Germline values: CDR1 SEHNR, CDR2 FQNEAQ (reference sequence). V lost 5 bases to trimming and J lost 4 bases; unmatched junction nucleotides: 5. The CDR3 DNA follows: TGTGCCAGCAGCAAGGGACTAGAACCAGATACGCAGTATTTT. Amino acid sequence: CASSKGLEPDTQYF.

This chain links TRBV19 with TRBJ1-1; D gene ambiguous. V lost 3 bases to trimming and J lost 0 bases, with 5 bases between them. Germline CDR1 is LNHDA and CDR2 is SQIVND (reference sequence). This CDR3 has 13 amino acids. The chain's CDR3 is CASSIEVNTEAFF. The CDR3 nucleotides read TGTGCCAGTAGTATTGAGGTGAACACTGAAGCTTTCTTT.

The CDR3, as DNA: TGTGCTAGTGGCACCCCCCCCGGGGACACCATATATTTT. It encodes CASGTPPGDTIYF. The genes are TRBV12-5 and TRBJ1-3; D ambiguous. CDR1 is LGHNT, CDR2 FRNRAP, per germline. With 6 bases removed from V and 8 bases from J, the gap between germline ends came to 14 bases. The CDR3 has 13 residues.

The chain uses TRBV9 and TRBJ1-3; D might be TRBD1 (5 bases). The germline V gene has CDR1 SGDLS and CDR2 YYNGEE. V lost 3 bases and J 2 bases, leaving 15 bases between the germline ends. CDR3 length: 16 amino acids. CDR3 in amino acids: CASSGPTGVTGNTIYF. CDR3 nucleotide sequence: TGTGCCAGCAGCGGCCCTACGGGGGTAACTGGAAACACCATATATTTT.

The chain couples TRBV2 to TRBJ1-1; possible D gene TRBD1, 5 bases. Germline-derived CDR1 and CDR2 are SNHLY and FYNNEI. Trimming removed 5 bases from V and 3 bases from J, with 16 bases in between. The CDR3 consists of 15 residues. CDR3 in amino acids: CASSSAFPGDTEAFF. In DNA form, the CDR3 reads TGTGCCAGCAGTTCCGCCTTCCCGGGGGACACTGAAGCTTTCTTT.